This passage covers 8 T cell receptor beta chains from one sample sequenced in a study of cytomegalovirus exposure and HLA in healthy donors. With 60 Vbeta and 13 Jbeta primers, the PCR was carried out. Sequencing used immunoSEQ multiplex PCR; TCRdb keeps in-frame clones, though not all of them. The sample holds 95,000 to 150,000 clones, around 80% seen once. What was sequenced was PBMCs. These receptors originate from a man younger than 40 in good health and CMV-seropositive.

With respect to this clone: This CDR3 is also generated by other DNA sequences in the sample. The V and J genes are TRBV13 and TRBJ2-1, with D perhaps TRBD2 (5 bases). Germline V CDR1 and CDR2: PRHDT, FYEKMQ (reference sequence). Trimming shortened V by 1 base and J by 2 bases, and 9 bases separated the two germline ends. CDR3 length: 15 residues. Here the CDR3 DNA reads TGTGCCAGCAGCTTAGACAGCGGACCCTACAATGAGCAGTTCTTC. It specifies CASSLDSGPYNEQFF. Drawing the rest from reference TRBV13 and TRBJ2-1, the complete variable domain is AAGVIQSPRHLIKEKRETATLKCYPIPRHDTVYWYQQGPGQDPQFLISFYEKMQSDKGSIPDRFSAQQFSDYHSELNMSSLELGDSALYFCASSLDSGPYNEQFFGPGTRLTVL.

V is TRBV19 and J is TRBJ1-2; 7 bases map to TRBD1. The CDR3 consists of 15 residues. Germline CDR1 and CDR2: LNHDA and SQIVND (reference sequence). The V gene end was trimmed by 4 bases and the J gene end by 7 bases; junction bases not matched to a gene: 12. The CDR3 spells CASSTSAGQPFGYTF. DNA for the CDR3: TGTGCCAGTAGTACCTCCGCGGGACAGCCGTTTGGCTACACCTTC.

This chain connects TRBV30 to TRBJ1-2; 9 bases line up with TRBD1. The CDR3 is made up of 13 amino acids. Germline lookup yields CDR1 GTSNPN and CDR2 SVGIG (reference sequence). Trimming at V came to 4 bases and at J to 6 bases, leaving 6 bases not matched to a gene. The CDR3 region has the DNA TGTGCCTGGACCACCGGGACAGGGAATGGCTACACCTTC. Its translation is CAWTTGTGNGYTF. Filled out from reference TRBV30 and TRBJ1-2, the complete variable domain reads SQTIHQWPATLVQPVGSPLSLECTVEGTSNPNLYWYRQAAGRGLQLLFYSVGIGQISSEVPQNLSASRPQDRQFILSSKKLLLSDSGFYLCAWTTGTGNGYTFGSGTRLTVV.

This clone was counted a few times. The chain combines TRBV5-5 with TRBJ2-2; the D gene is possibly TRBD1 (6 bases). CDR3 size: 14 residues. Germline V gene sequence: CDR1 SGHKS, CDR2 YYEKEE (reference sequence). V was trimmed by 4 bases and J by 4 bases, leaving 11 bases between them. The CDR3 here is CASSTTGSTGELFF. CDR3 nucleotide sequence: TGTGCCAGCAGCACAACAGGGTCCACCGGGGAGCTGTTTTTT.

This chain links TRBV7-9 with TRBJ2-7; 10 bases fit TRBD2. Trimming removed 6 bases from V and 10 bases from J; junction bases left unmatched: 3. The CDR3 is made up of 11 amino acids. Germline lookup yields CDR1 SEHNR and CDR2 FQNEAQ (reference sequence). CDR3 amino acids: CASSSSGRQYF. As DNA, the CDR3 is TGTGCCAGCAGTTCTAGCGGGAGACAGTACTTC.

The chain couples TRBV5-4 to TRBJ2-7; 9 bases agree with TRBD2. This CDR3 is built from 16 residues. CDR1 and CDR2 (germline): SGHNT, YYREEE (reference sequence). V gave up 0 bases and J gave up 3 bases; unmatched junction bases: 7. The CDR3 DNA follows: TGTGCCAGCAGCTTGGTCAGCGGGAGGACCTTCTACGAGCAGTACTTC. It codes for CASSLVSGRTFYEQYF.

The J gene is TRBJ1-2, the V gene TRBV28; tentative D call: TRBD1 (5 bases). V was shortened by 6 bases and J by 5 bases, with 19 bases between the two germline ends. The CDR3 extends over 15 amino acids. Germline V gene lookup returns CDR1 MDHEN and CDR2 SYDVKM. CDR3 sequence reads: CASRIGALMGYGYTF. The DNA of the CDR3 is TGTGCCAGCAGGATAGGGGCGCTTATGGGGTATGGCTACACCTTC.

The chain joins TRBV5-1 to TRBJ2-7; D might be TRBD2 (5 bases). Germline V gives CDR1 SGHRS, CDR2 YFSETQ. The CDR3 is 13 amino acids. Trimming shortened V by 4 bases and J by 2 bases, and 10 bases separated the two germline ends. CDR3 sequence reads: CASSLDGTYEQYF. For the CDR3, the DNA is TGCGCCAGCAGCCTGGACGGGACCTACGAGCAGTACTTC. Together with reference TRBV5-1 and TRBJ2-7, the CDR3 gives the full variable domain: KAGVTQTPRYLIKTRGQQVTLSCSPISGHRSVSWYQQTPGQGLQFLFEYFSETQRNKGNFPGRFSGRQFSNSRSEMNVSTLELGDSALYLCASSLDGTYEQYFGPGTRLTVT.